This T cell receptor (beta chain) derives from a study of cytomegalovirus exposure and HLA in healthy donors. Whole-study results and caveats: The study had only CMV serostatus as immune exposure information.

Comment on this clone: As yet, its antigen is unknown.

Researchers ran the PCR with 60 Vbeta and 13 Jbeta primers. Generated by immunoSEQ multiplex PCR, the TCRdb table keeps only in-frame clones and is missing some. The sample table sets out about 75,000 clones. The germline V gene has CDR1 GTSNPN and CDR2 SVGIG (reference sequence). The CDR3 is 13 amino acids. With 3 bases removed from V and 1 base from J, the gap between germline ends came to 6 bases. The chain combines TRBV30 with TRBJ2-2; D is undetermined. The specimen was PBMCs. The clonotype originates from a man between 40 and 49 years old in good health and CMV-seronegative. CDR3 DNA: TGTGCCTGGAGCATCAGGAACACCGGGGAGCTGTTTTTT. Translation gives CAWSIRNTGELFF.